The 3 T cell receptor beta chains given below trace back to one sample, sequenced in a study of beta chain features in type 1 diabetes. Study-wide results and limits: For Type 1 diabetes patients, all four CD4+ subsets carried TCRB CDR3s that were moderately but significantly shorter.

Expressed TCRB transcripts were sequenced after all isolated RNA was converted to cDNA. This table comes from immunoSEQ multiplex PCR, and its TCRdb copy is limited to in-frame clones, with some not included. The table shows more than 300,000 clones, with about a tenth occurring only once. These receptors lack a known antigen. The sequencing sample was made of central memory CD4+ T cells from blood. The receptors were gathered from a man between 25 and 39 years old with type 1 diabetes.

This clone was detected many times. The genes are TRBV28 and TRBJ1-2, with D possibly being TRBD1 (5 bases). Germline V lookup: CDR1 MDHEN, CDR2 SYDVKM. V lost 5 bases and J lost 4, with 14 bases in between. The CDR3 extends over 14 amino acids. CDR3: CASSPYDSGYGYTF. The DNA of the CDR3 is TGTGCCAGCAGTCCTTACGACAGTGGCTATGGCTACACCTTC.

This clone was observed a handful of times. The chain carries TRBV5-1 and TRBJ2-7, with 10 nucleotides matching TRBD2. Germline V gene sequence: CDR1 SGHRS, CDR2 YFSETQ. The junction had 8 bases not matched to a gene; V was cut back by 3 bases and J by 5 bases. The CDR3 runs 15 residues. CDR3 DNA: TGCGCCAGCAGCTATCAGCGGGGGGGATTGCACGAGCAGTACTTC. This translates into CASSYQRGGLHEQYF.

The chain carries TRBV5-1 and TRBJ2-1; D not resolved. V dropped 4 bases and J dropped 3 bases, with 14 bases sitting between them. CDR1 SGHRS and CDR2 YFSETQ come from the germline V gene. This CDR3 comprises 15 residues. CDR3 DNA: TGCGCCAGCAGCATACCCCAAGACAACTACAATGAGCAGTTCTTC. It translates to CASSIPQDNYNEQFF.